A selection of T cell receptor beta chains follows, all from one sample in a study of blood T cell repertoires in COVID-19. This table comes from immunoSEQ multiplex PCR, and its TCRdb copy is limited to in-frame clones, with some not included. The sample includes 100,000 to 150,000 clones, less than 90% of them seen just once. Material: peripheral blood. All receptors come from a man older than 75 with active or convalescent COVID-19. CDR3s include the opening cysteine and the closing phenylalanine or tryptophan. D genes are given only for firm matches. Clone size is given for some rows only: seen once, a few or many times, or a class if the clone is expanded.

TRBJ2-1	TRBD2	-	TRBV6-5	TGTGCCAGCACCCGCCCCGGGGGGAATGAGCAGTTCTTC	CASTRPGGNEQFF
TRBJ2-1	-	few	TRBV7-6	TGTGCCAGCAGCGGTGGGACATTGAGCTCCTACAATGAGCAGTTCTTC	CASSGGTLSSYNEQFF
TRBJ1-1	-	-	TRBV11-3	TGTGCCAGCAGCTTGCAGGGTTCGAACACTGAAGCTTTCTTT	CASSLQGSNTEAFF
TRBJ2-7	-	-	TRBV19	TGTGCCAGTAGCGAACAGAGACGCTCCTACGAGCAGTACTTC	CASSEQRRSYEQYF
TRBJ2-5	TRBD1	-	TRBV5-1	TGCGCCAGCAGCACGACGGAAGGGGGCATCTCCCAAGAGACCCAGTACTTC	CASSTTEGGISQETQYF
TRBJ1-1	-	once	TRBV6-5	TGTGCCAGCCACCGCCGGGACACTGAAGCTTTCTTT	CASHRRDTEAFF
TRBJ1-1	TRBD1	-	TRBV13	TGTGCCAGCAGCTCCCCGACAGGGCTAGGTGAAGCTTTCTTT	CASSSPTGLGEAFF
TRBJ2-1	TRBD1	-	TRBV6-6	TGTGCCAGCAGCTCCTCAGGGGGCCTCTACAATGAGCAGTTCTTC	CASSSSGGLYNEQFF
TRBJ2-7	TRBD2	few	TRBV5-1	TGCGCCAGCAGCTTGGCCCCAGCGGGAGGGCGTCGGTCCTACGAGCAGTACTTC	CASSLAPAGGRRSYEQYF
TRBJ2-6	TRBD2	many	TRBV5-1	TGCGCCAGCAGCTTAGGGAGGGGTGCTGGGGCCAACGTCCTGACTTTC	CASSLGRGAGANVLTF
TRBJ1-5	-	-	TRBV6-1	TGTGCCAGCAGTGAGAAGGGACATCCCTATCAGCCCCAGCATTTT	CASSEKGHPYQPQHF
TRBJ1-5	-	-	TRBV9	TGTGCCAGCAGCCCTAGCGTTGGTAGCAATCAGCCCCAGCATTTT	CASSPSVGSNQPQHF
TRBJ2-5	-	-	TRBV4-1	TGCGCCAGCAGCCAAGACGAAGCGGCCGCCGGGGAAGAGACCCAGTACTTC	CASSQDEAAAGEETQYF
TRBJ1-2	TRBD1	-	TRBV6-5	TGTGCCAGCAGTTCATACGACAGGGGCGTAAACTATGGCTACACCTTC	CASSSYDRGVNYGYTF
TRBJ2-5	TRBD2	-	TRBV5-6	TGTGCCAGCAGCTTCGGGGGGAGGTGGGAGACCCAGTACTTC	CASSFGGRWETQYF
TRBJ2-5	TRBD1	-	TRBV3-1/TRBV3-2	TGTGCCAGCAGCCAGGGCAGGGGGTACTTAGAGACCCAGTACTTC	CASSQGRGYLETQYF
TRBJ2-3	TRBD2	-	TRBV7-2	TGTGCCAGCAGCTTGCAACCCGGACTAGCTGGAGATACGCAGTATTTT	CASSLQPGLAGDTQYF
TRBJ1-3	-	-	TRBV5-1	TGCGCCAGCAGCTTCGACAATACTGGAAACACCATATATTTT	CASSFDNTGNTIYF
TRBJ2-1	TRBD1	-	TRBV27	TGTGCCAGCAGTTTACGGACAGGGGGCTGGAATGAGCAGTTCTTC	CASSLRTGGWNEQFF
TRBJ2-1	-	-	TRBV5-1	TGCGCCAGCAGCTTGGGCCCTAGCTCGAGCTCCTACAATGAGCAGTTCTTC	CASSLGPSSSSYNEQFF
TRBJ2-1	-	-	TRBV20-1	TGCAGTGGGGCTCCGTTCTCTGAGCAGTTCTTC	CSGAPFSEQFF
TRBJ2-1	-	-	TRBV10-3	TGTGCCATCAGTGTCGGGTTCGGGGTGTTCAACAATGAGCAGTTCTTC	CAISVGFGVFNNEQFF